This T cell receptor beta chain comes out of a study of metastatic and nonmetastatic thyroid tumors (dated by TCRdb to the early 2020s). With regard to the full study: Repertoires from peripheral blood and from tumor or nodule tissue samples of malignant and benign thyroid patients were compared. The research as a whole found: In both blood and tumor samples, malignant tumors were reported to have significantly higher TCR beta diversity than benign nodules.

Before undergoing thyroid surgery, none of the patients had been given any kind of treatment. The study retrospectively analysed patient clinical samples collected from the early 2010s to the late 2010s using T-cell receptor beta sequencing. The library relied on PCR. Data came from an Illumina HiSeq 4000. High-throughput sequencing was used to profile the CDR3 region of the TCR beta-chain in every patient. Per the original workflow: CDR3 differences across clinicopathological groups were used to build a classifier for discriminating distant-metastatic papillary thyroid cancer patients. The Shannon index was used to assess repertoire diversity, and the Morisita-Horn index was used to assess tumor-blood repertoire similarity. TCRdb redid the processing of the public reads, applying fastp at Q25 and MiXCR, and retained in-frame beta chains. These V and J calls derive from TCRdb rather than the authors' analysis. A total of some 50,000 clones appear in this sample, roughly a fifth of them only once. The ten largest clones represent 3.5% to 4% of the sample.

This clone was observed many times. The specificity of this receptor is unknown. The sample holds no much larger clone one base away, and base qualities are not on file. V is reduced by 4 bases and J by 5 bases, leaving a spacing of 12 bases between them. From cysteine to phenylalanine, the CDR3 is 14 amino acids long. Just the 42-base CDR3 DNA is kept, in frame starting at base 1. The germline V gene sets CDR1 to SGHRS and CDR2 to YFSETQ. This clonotype originated in a male donor with papillary thyroid cancer or a benign thyroid nodule (not recorded which). Some clones in this sample may be carry-over from other donors' samples. The specimen sequenced was blood. The chain employs TRBV5-1 and TRBJ2-2; the D gene is not confidently resolved. The CDR3 in this case is CASSAGPKTGELFF. Read as DNA, the sequence is TGCGCCAGCAGCGCAGGACCCAAGACCGGGGAGCTGTTTTTT.